This T cell receptor (beta chain) stems from a study of T cells in Graves' hyperthyroidism and ophthalmopathy (dated by TCRdb to the late 2010s). Describing the broader study: Peripheral blood samples were taken at initial diagnosis, before any treatment was given. To identify TCR V-J signatures that set the groups apart, the researchers used a discovery cohort of 100 patients, made up of 43 with Graves' ophthalmopathy and about 59 with stable Graves' hyperthyroidism. An independent validation cohort of around 19 hyperthyroidism patients and 17 patients who later progressed to ophthalmopathy tested prospective prediction of ophthalmopathy. The 75 to 100 discovery patients were divided at random into training and test sets in a 7:3 ratio. In addition, the study compared T-cell repertoires in thyroid tissue and in blood from five to seven Graves' hyperthyroidism patients. Following sampling, methimazole starting at 30 mg daily was given to hyperthyroidism patients, and high-dose intravenous methylprednisolone was given to ophthalmopathy patients. TCR Vbeta CDR3 sequencing of 135 peripheral blood samples (around 45 ophthalmopathy, over 70 hyperthyroidism and roughly 17 progressor patients) is reported in the paper.

Study-wide conclusions, independent of this receptor: Ophthalmopathy was separated from stable hyperthyroidism by a 13 V-J signature model, with approximately 86% sensitivity and roughly 84% specificity obtained in cross-validation and 80%/75% obtained in testing. Blood samples also contained most of the expanded thyroid clonotypes (frequency above 0.001), which suggests that blood repertoires may reflect thyroid immune responses. In validation, the model predicted progression to ophthalmopathy with approximately 69% sensitivity and approximately 74% specificity, a median of around 6.6 months before onset. Sample size was not statistically predetermined, and blinding of investigators to group allocation was not performed.

V sheds 6 bases and J sheds 6 bases, leaving 14 bases between their ends. Counting both end residues, the CDR3 totals 13 amino acids. Kept here is only the CDR3 DNA, which spans 39 bases and is read in frame from base 1. CDR1 is given as MNHNS and CDR2 as SASEGT, both from the germline V gene. The TCR beta CDR3 regions were amplified from RNA transcripts. A first-round RT-PCR of the TCR CDR3 used the HTBI primer set with the Qiagen OneStep RT-PCR kit. A second multiplex PCR round built the libraries, followed by size selection and purification. Libraries were sequenced paired-end with 100 bp reads on an Illumina HiSeq2000. Concerning the study's data processing: SOAPnuke was used to process the raw data, throwing out any read that contained adapters or uncalled bases, had a mean Phred below 15, or lacked an exact constant-primer or identifier match. High-quality paired reads were merged using COPE v1.2.5, and each unique nucleotide sequence was defined as a clonotype. Clonotypes were aligned to IMGT TRBV, TRBD and TRBJ reference segments using MiTCR v1.1. Only V-J combinations with frequency above 0.0001, covering roughly 99% of repertoires, were analysed. A TCS score was defined as the ratio between F50 (clonal expansion) and ExV (chaos), using BLOSUM62-based TCRdist between CDR3 peptides within each V-J. Welch's t-statistics and random forest reduced approximately 520 V-J features to under 15, which were used in a naive Bayes classifier (R e1071). The public reads were run again by TCRdb, first through fastp at Q25 and then through MiXCR, and only productive beta chains were kept. Identical CDR3 proteins give one entry, which carries the most common genes and DNA. TCRdb's processing, not the authors', yielded these V and J calls. This sample comprises some 350,000 distinct CDR3 sequences, about 19% of them detected only once. The top ten hold 3.7% of the sample.

This clonotype was seen only once. Its antigen is not yet known. Because the CDR3 is missing its conserved closing phenylalanine or tryptophan, this is likely a read error. Stable Graves' hyperthyroidism was defined as no progression to ophthalmopathy during 18 months of follow-up. Hyperthyroidism patients were aged 18 to 65 years and newly diagnosed, with disease duration of less than 2 months. Any patient with an uncontrolled infection, another autoimmune disease, pregnancy or lactation was excluded. Diagnoses were established on the basis of clinical symptoms, serum thyroxine and TRAb, thyroid ultrasound, and orbital computed tomography. PBMCs were separated from under 11 ml of fresh peripheral blood using Ficoll-Paque density gradient centrifugation. Total RNA was extracted using Trizol reagent, and RNA quality was assessed on an Agilent 2100 Bioanalyzer.

This sequence was found in a woman aged 18-30 years with Graves' hyperthyroidism. The material sequenced was blood. The V gene is TRBV6-1 and the J gene is TRBJ1-1; TRBD1 is a weak D gene call, 5 bases matching. The sequenced DNA is TGTGCCAGCAGCGAATTACGGGGGGCTGAAGCTTTCTAT. Its translation reads: CASSELRGAEAFY.